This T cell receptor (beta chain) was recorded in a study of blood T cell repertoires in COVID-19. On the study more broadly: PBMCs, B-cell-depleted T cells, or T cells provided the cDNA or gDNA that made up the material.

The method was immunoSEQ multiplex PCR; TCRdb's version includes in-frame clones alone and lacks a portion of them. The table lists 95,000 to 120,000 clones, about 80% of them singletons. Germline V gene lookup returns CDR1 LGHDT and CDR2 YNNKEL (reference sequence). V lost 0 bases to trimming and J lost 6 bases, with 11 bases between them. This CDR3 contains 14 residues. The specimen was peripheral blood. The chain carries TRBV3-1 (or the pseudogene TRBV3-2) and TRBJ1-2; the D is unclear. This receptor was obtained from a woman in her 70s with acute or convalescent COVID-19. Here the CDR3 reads CASSQESVWDGYTF. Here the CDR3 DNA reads TGTGCCAGCAGCCAAGAGAGCGTATGGGATGGCTACACCTTC.